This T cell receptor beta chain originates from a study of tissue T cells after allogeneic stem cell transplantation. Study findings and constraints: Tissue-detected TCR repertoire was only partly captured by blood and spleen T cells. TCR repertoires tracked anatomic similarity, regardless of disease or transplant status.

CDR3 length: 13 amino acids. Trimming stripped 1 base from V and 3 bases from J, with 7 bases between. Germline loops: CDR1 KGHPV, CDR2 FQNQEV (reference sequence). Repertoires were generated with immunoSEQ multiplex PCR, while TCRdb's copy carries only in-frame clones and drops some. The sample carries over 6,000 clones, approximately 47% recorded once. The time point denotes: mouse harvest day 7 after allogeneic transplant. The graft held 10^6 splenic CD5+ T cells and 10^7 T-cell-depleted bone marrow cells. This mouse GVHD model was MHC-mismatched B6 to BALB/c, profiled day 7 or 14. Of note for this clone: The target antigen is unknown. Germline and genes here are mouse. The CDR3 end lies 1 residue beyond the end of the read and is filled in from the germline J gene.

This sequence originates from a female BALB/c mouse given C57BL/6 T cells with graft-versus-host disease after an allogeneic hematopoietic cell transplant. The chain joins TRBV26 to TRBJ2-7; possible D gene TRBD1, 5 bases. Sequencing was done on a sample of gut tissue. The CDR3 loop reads CASSLLDIYEQYF. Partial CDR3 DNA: TGTGCCAGCAGTCTGTTGGACATCTATGAACAGTAC.